What follows are 8 T cell receptor beta chains derived from one specimen sequenced in a study of OX40 agonist ivuxolimab in advanced cancers. Profiling relied on immunoSEQ multiplex PCR, and the TCRdb table lists in-frame clones only, not all of them. Among tens of thousands of clones, approximately 86% were seen once, and the ten largest hold about 1%. The source was CD4+ or CD8+ T cells sorted from blood, collected in a trial of the OX40 agonist ivuxolimab. The receptors here all came from an adult with an advanced solid tumor such as melanoma, head and neck, liver or kidney cancer.

The CDR3 DNA reads TGTGCCATCAGTGAAGGTGGAAACACCATATATTTT. It is translated as CAISEGGNTIYF. V is TRBV10-3 and J is TRBJ1-3; D unresolved. The CDR3 length is 12 residues. Trimming cost V 3 bases and J 3 bases, with 3 bases left between them. Germline CDR1 and CDR2: ENHRY and SYGVKD.

J is TRBJ2-2 and V is TRBV28; possibly TRBD1 or TRBD2 for D (5 bases each). The CDR3 spans 15 residues. With 6 bases removed from V and 2 bases from J, the gap between germline ends came to 13 bases. Germline CDR1 MDHEN, CDR2 SYDVKM. The CDR3 bases are TGTGCCAGCAGACTGTGGGACGATAACACCGGGGAGCTGTTTTTT. This encodes CASRLWDDNTGELFF.

The rearrangement uses TRBV6-5 and TRBJ2-4; TRBD1 agrees at 8 bases. Germline CDR1 and CDR2: MNHEY and SVGAGI. The V segment lost 6 bases and the J segment 7 bases; nucleotides outside the gene matches: 5. CDR3 size: 13 residues. The CDR3 DNA reads TGTGCCAGCAGCCCAGGGGGCGCGAACATTCAGTACTTC. Translating gives CASSPGGANIQYF.

The V call is TRBV18, the J call TRBJ1-4; D not certain. The CDR3 has 14 residues. Germline V CDR1 and CDR2: KGHSH, LQKENI. V was pared by 4 bases and J by 3 bases, with 9 bases between. CDR3 nucleotide sequence: TGTGCCAGCTCACAGGCTGGGGCTAATGAAAAACTGTTTTTT. The encoded protein is CASSQAGANEKLFF.

The rearrangement uses TRBV7-2 and TRBJ1-4; 8 bases match TRBD1. V shed 5 bases, J shed 7 bases, and the junction held 6 bases outside the gene matches. Germline V lookup: CDR1 SGHTA, CDR2 FQGNSA. CDR3 length equals 14 residues. The DNA of the CDR3 is TGTGCCAGCAGCCCAAGGACAGGGTTTGAAAAACTGTTTTTT. Its translation: CASSPRTGFEKLFF.

This clone appeared a few times. V is TRBV6-4 and J is TRBJ1-6; D possibly corresponds to TRBD1 (5 bases). The CDR3 has 13 amino acids. Germline CDR1 and CDR2: MRHNA and SNTAGT. V dropped 3 bases and J dropped 10 bases, with 10 bases sitting between them. DNA of the CDR3: TGTGCCAGCAGTGAAAACAGGAGATCACCCCTCCACTTT. Protein: CASSENRRSPLHF.

The rearrangement links TRBV7-2 to TRBJ2-3; 11 bases align to TRBD2. The V gene's germline CDR1 is SGHTA and CDR2 FQGNSA. The J segment lost 5 bases and the V segment lost 5 bases, leaving 9 bases of the junction unmatched. This CDR3 spans 16 amino acids. CDR3 in DNA: TGTGCCAGCAGCCTCTTAGCGGGAGGGCGGAGAGATACGCAGTATTTT. Amino acid sequence: CASSLLAGGRRDTQYF.

This chain links TRBV18 with TRBJ1-1; D gene unclear. Trimming took off 3 bases at V and 5 bases at J, with 10 bases between the two ends. This CDR3 has 13 residues. Germline V gene sequence: CDR1 KGHSH, CDR2 LQKENI. The chain's CDR3 is CASSPNGVTEAFF. The DNA for the CDR3 is TGTGCCAGCTCACCGAATGGGGTGACTGAAGCTTTCTTT.